The rows below give T cell receptor beta chains drawn from one sample of a study of cytotoxic CD8 clonotypes in ibrutinib-treated CLL. The protocol was immunoSEQ multiplex PCR, while the TCRdb copy is restricted to in-frame clones and leaves out a portion. The sample yields roughly 54,000 clones, about 50% seen once. Specimen: PBMCs, collected after 24 months of ibrutinib treatment. These TCRs come from a human donor with chronic lymphocytic leukemia. Both conserved end residues are part of each CDR3. The order of the fields is D gene, J gene, V gene, clone size, CDR3 protein, CDR3 DNA. D genes are given only for firm matches. For some rows the clone size is stated as once, few or many, or as a class when expanded; others skip it.

-	TRBJ2-2	TRBV29-1	-	CSARTSWVRGANTGELFF	TGCAGCGCCCGGACATCCTGGGTCCGTGGTGCAAACACCGGGGAGCTGTTTTTT
-	TRBJ2-3	TRBV9	few	CASSQDGRLAASTDTQYF	TGTGCCAGCAGCCAAGATGGTAGGCTAGCAGCTAGCACAGATACGCAGTATTTT
TRBD1	TRBJ1-1	TRBV15	-	CATSRDLRGRGQGTKNTEAFF	TGTGCCACCAGCAGAGACCTAAGGGGTCGCGGACAGGGGACGAAGAACACTGAAGCTTTCTTT
-	TRBJ2-7	TRBV12-5	-	CASGPAPGPYEQYF	TGTGCTAGTGGGCCTGCTCCGGGCCCCTACGAGCAGTACTTC
TRBD2	TRBJ2-1	TRBV5-1	-	CASSLTGLAGMNEQFF	TGCGCCAGCAGCTTGACGGGACTAGCGGGGATGAATGAGCAGTTCTTC
-	TRBJ2-5	TRBV27	-	CASSLWAEETQYF	TGTGCCAGCAGCCTGTGGGCCGAAGAGACCCAGTACTTC
TRBD2	TRBJ2-4	TRBV7-2	-	CASSLALAGGLYIQYF	TGTGCCAGCAGCTTAGCACTAGCGGGGGGGCTATACATTCAGTACTTC
TRBD1	TRBJ1-1	TRBV29-1	once	CSVTETGPNTEAFF	TGCAGCGTTACCGAGACAGGGCCGAACACTGAAGCTTTCTTT
TRBD2	TRBJ2-7	TRBV6-5	-	CASGLTGGIEQYF	TGTGCCAGCGGCTTAACGGGGGGGATCGAGCAGTACTTC
TRBD2	TRBJ2-5	TRBV14	-	CASSRGGLAGTQYF	TGTGCCAGCAGCCGAGGAGGACTAGCCGGGACCCAGTACTTC
TRBD2	TRBJ2-7	TRBV11-2	-	CASSLDLERGRYEQYF	TGTGCCAGCAGCTTAGATCTCGAGCGGGGGCGGTACGAGCAGTACTTC
-	TRBJ2-7	TRBV5-1	few	CASSGLGVRLGEQYF	TGCGCCAGCAGCGGATTAGGGGTCCGGCTTGGTGAGCAGTACTTC
-	TRBJ2-7	TRBV20-1	-	CSAQAYEQYF	TGCAGTGCTCAGGCCTACGAGCAGTACTTC
TRBD1	TRBJ2-7	TRBV2	many	CASKGAGQGPYEQYF	TGTGCCAGCAAGGGAGCGGGACAGGGCCCGTACGAGCAGTACTTC
-	TRBJ1-2	TRBV4-2	many	CASSQGPGPQAGGYTF	TGTGCCAGCAGCCAAGGGCCGGGGCCGCAAGCGGGGGGCTACACCTTC
-	TRBJ1-5	TRBV19	-	CASSSQVGQPQHF	TGTGCCAGTAGTAGTCAGGTGGGTCAGCCCCAGCATTTT
TRBD1	TRBJ1-1	TRBV6-1	-	CASREGRQGFTEAFF	TGTGCCAGCAGGGAGGGCCGACAGGGTTTCACTGAAGCTTTCTTT
-	TRBJ1-6	TRBV19	few	CASSSAGQGNSPLHF	TGTGCCAGTTCATCTGCCGGGCAAGGGAATTCACCCCTCCACTTT
TRBD1	TRBJ2-5	TRBV2	-	CASHRGQETQYF	TGTGCCAGTCACAGGGGACAAGAGACCCAGTACTTC
-	TRBJ1-1	TRBV19	once	CASSIPGAEAFF	TGTGCCAGTAGTATCCCGGGGGCTGAAGCTTTCTTT
-	TRBJ1-5	TRBV2	few	CASSGKRVGNQPQHF	TGTGCCAGCAGTGGCAAACGGGTGGGCAATCAGCCCCAGCATTTT
-	TRBJ2-1	TRBV19	few	CASSIVHSREGLYNEQFF	TGTGCCAGTAGTATAGTCCATAGCCGCGAGGGGCTCTACAATGAGCAGTTCTTC
-	TRBJ2-7	TRBV6-1	few	CASSPRQNGGHEQYF	TGTGCCAGCAGTCCCCGGCAGAATGGCGGGCACGAGCAGTACTTC
-	TRBJ2-5	TRBV10-3	-	CAISETRDVVETQYF	TGTGCCATCAGTGAGACGAGGGACGTAGTGGAGACCCAGTACTTC
-	TRBJ1-2	TRBV19	few	CASSLAEGGYGYTF	TGTGCCAGTAGTTTGGCGGAGGGAGGCTATGGCTACACCTTC
-	TRBJ1-5	TRBV5-6	few	CASSAAGTANQPQHF	TGTGCCAGCAGCGCGGCGGGGACCGCGAATCAGCCCCAGCATTTT
-	TRBJ1-1	TRBV7-9	-	CASSLGEGQRAFF	TGTGCCAGCAGCTTAGGAGAGGGGCAGAGAGCTTTCTTT
TRBD1	TRBJ1-2	TRBV9	-	CASSTQGAHGYTF	TGTGCCAGCAGCACCCAGGGGGCGCACGGCTACACCTTC
-	TRBJ1-1	TRBV11-2	once	CASSLLPPNTEAFF	TGTGCCAGCAGCTTATTGCCCCCGAACACTGAAGCTTTCTTT
TRBD2	TRBJ2-7	TRBV7-8	few	CASSLAGRLAGEQYF	TGTGCCAGCAGCTTAGCGGGACGACTAGCGGGCGAGCAGTACTTC
TRBD2	TRBJ2-1	TRBV28	-	CASSLWRGDYNEQFF	TGTGCCAGCAGTTTGTGGCGGGGGGACTACAATGAGCAGTTCTTC
TRBD1	TRBJ1-4	TRBV29-1	few	CSVDPRTGEVFF	TGCAGCGTTGACCCAAGGACAGGGGAAGTGTTTTTT
-	TRBJ1-6	TRBV19	few	CASSIDPNSPLHF	TGTGCCAGTAGTATAGATCCAAATTCACCCCTCCACTTT
-	TRBJ1-2	TRBV19	-	CASSPRDGHGYTF	TGTGCCAGTAGTCCCCGGGACGGACATGGCTACACCTTC
TRBD2	TRBJ2-3	TRBV7-8	-	CASSLASAGGRTDTQYF	TGTGCCAGCAGCTTAGCATCAGCGGGGGGACGCACAGATACGCAGTATTTT
-	TRBJ2-3	TRBV5-6	-	CASSPRARGDTQYF	TGTGCCAGCAGCCCACGGGCCCGCGGGGATACGCAGTATTTT
-	TRBJ1-4	TRBV6-5	-	CASSYGGLANEKLFF	TGTGCCAGCAGTTACGGGGGCTTGGCGAATGAAAAACTGTTTTTT
TRBD2	TRBJ2-1	TRBV5-1	-	CASSLESSGYNEQFF	TGCGCCAGCAGCTTGGAATCTAGCGGTTACAATGAGCAGTTCTTC
-	TRBJ1-4	TRBV5-1	-	CASSLAQGPGEKLFF	TGCGCCAGCAGCTTGGCCCAGGGGCCGGGTGAAAAACTGTTTTTT
-	TRBJ1-5	TRBV6-1	-	CASRRGNQPQHF	TGTGCCAGCAGGAGAGGGAATCAGCCCCAGCATTTT
-	TRBJ2-7	TRBV2	-	CASSPSSYEQYF	TGTGCCAGCAGCCCTTCCTCCTACGAGCAGTACTTC
-	TRBJ1-5	TRBV5-6	-	CASSLGRGDLQPQHF	TGTGCCAGCAGCTTGGGACGGGGGGACCTTCAGCCCCAGCATTTT
-	TRBJ2-2	TRBV15	few	CATSRDQGTGELFF	TGTGCCACCAGCAGAGATCAGGGCACCGGGGAGCTGTTTTTT
-	TRBJ1-5	TRBV19	-	CASSIVAGENQPQHF	TGTGCCAGTAGTATTGTGGCAGGGGAAAATCAGCCCCAGCATTTT
-	TRBJ2-7	TRBV6-1	-	CASSEAGLGPLYEQYF	TGTGCCAGCAGTGAAGCTGGTTTAGGGCCCCTCTACGAGCAGTACTTC
-	TRBJ2-7	TRBV7-8	few	CASSLVALGYEQYF	TGTGCCAGCAGCTTAGTGGCCCTCGGATACGAGCAGTACTTC
-	TRBJ1-2	TRBV6-4	-	CASSTGLGGYTF	TGTGCCAGCAGCACGGGACTTGGAGGCTACACCTTC
-	TRBJ2-3	TRBV5-1	-	CASSAEADTQYF	TGCGCCAGCAGCGCGGAGGCAGATACGCAGTATTTT
TRBD2	TRBJ2-4	TRBV4-1	few	CASSQDWASGALAKNIQYF	TGCGCCAGCAGCCAAGATTGGGCTAGCGGGGCCCTAGCCAAAAACATTCAGTACTTC
-	TRBJ1-1	TRBV7-6	few	CASSLGGLNTEAFF	TGTGCCAGCAGCTTAGGAGGGTTGAACACTGAAGCTTTCTTT
-	TRBJ1-2	TRBV28	-	CASGLGVGYTF	TGTGCCAGCGGACTAGGGGTCGGCTACACCTTC